Listed here are 7 T cell receptor beta chains from one sample, sequenced in a study of shared clonotypes between healthy human individuals. The method was immunoSEQ multiplex PCR; TCRdb's version includes in-frame clones alone and lacks a portion of them. This sample carries about 1.1 million clones, 78% of them seen once, and the ten largest clones take under 0.6%. The sequenced sample consisted of memory CD4+ T cells from PBMCs. Regarding subset: CD45RA-negative fraction. These receptor sequences come from a young man in good health. Some clones in this sample may be carry-over from other donors' samples.

The chain couples TRBV9 to TRBJ2-3; 7 bases line up with TRBD1. The CDR3 consists of 14 residues. Germline V gene data show CDR1 as SGDLS and CDR2 as YYNGEE. Trimming removed 7 bases from V and 1 base from J; junction bases left unmatched: 6. The CDR3 nucleotides read TGTGCCAGCGGCTCCGGACAGGGCACAGATACGCAGTATTTT. Translating it yields CASGSGQGTDTQYF.

J is TRBJ2-3 and V is TRBV18, with D maybe TRBD2 (5 bases). V shed 0 bases and J shed 7 bases, with 14 bases lying between them. The V gene's germline CDR1 is KGHSH and CDR2 LQKENI. This CDR3 is built from 15 residues. The CDR3, as DNA: TGTGCCAGCTCACCACCCGGACTCGCTCCTAATACGCAGTATTTT. Its translation: CASSPPGLAPNTQYF.

This clone was detected only once. The chain is built from TRBV4-1 and TRBJ2-7, with TRBD1 identical over 8 bases. There are 14 residues in the CDR3. Germline loops: CDR1 MGHRA, CDR2 YSYEKL. Losses at the gene ends were 4 bases for V and 3 bases for J; bases not matched to a gene: 5. This chain's CDR3 is CASSRDRGLYEQYF. In DNA form, the CDR3 reads TGCGCCAGCAGCCGTGACAGGGGACTCTACGAGCAGTACTTC.

The J gene is TRBJ1-1, the V gene TRBV7-2, with 9 bases aligning to TRBD1. The CDR3 spans 15 residues. Germline values: CDR1 SGHTA, CDR2 FQGNSA. Trimming removed 5 bases from V and 0 bases from J; junction bases left unmatched: 4. The CDR3 protein is CASSPTGGVNTEAFF. The CDR3 DNA reads as TGTGCCAGCAGCCCTACAGGGGGCGTGAACACTGAAGCTTTCTTT. Supplemented by reference TRBV7-2 and TRBJ1-1, the full variable domain reads GAGVSQSPSNKVTEKGKDVELRCDPISGHTALYWYRQSLGQGLEFLIYFQGNSAPDKSGLPSDRFSAERTGGSVSTLTIQRTQQEDSAVYLCASSPTGGVNTEAFFGQGTRLTVV.

This rearrangement joins TRBV18 to TRBJ2-3; either TRBD1 or TRBD2 may supply D (6 bases each). This CDR3 comprises 17 residues. Deletions cut 3 bases from V and 3 bases from J, with 19 bases between. In germline, CDR1 is KGHSH, CDR2 LQKENI. This chain's CDR3 is CASSPTDGGGGTDTQYF. The CDR3 nucleotides read TGTGCCAGCTCACCCACGGACGGGGGCGGAGGGACAGATACGCAGTATTTT.

In its sample, this clone was seen a few times. Additional DNA sequences in this sample encode the identical CDR3. The chain employs TRBV10-3 and TRBJ1-1; D is unresolved. The CDR3 sequence is 12 residues long. Trimming took 11 bases from V and 0 from J, leaving 10 bases between them. Germline V gene lookup returns CDR1 ENHRY and CDR2 SYGVKD. Written as DNA, the CDR3 is TGTGCCTCTTCAGGTGTGAACACTGAAGCTTTCTTT. This encodes CASSGVNTEAFF.

The rearrangement uses TRBV11-3 and TRBJ2-1; D is unclear. Trimming pared 2 bases from V and 9 bases from J, leaving 8 bases between. The germline gives CDR1 SGHNT, CDR2 YENEEA. This CDR3 region has 12 residues. The CDR3 loop is CASSLSGGEQFF. CDR3 bases: TGTGCCAGCAGCTTAAGTGGTGGTGAGCAGTTCTTC.